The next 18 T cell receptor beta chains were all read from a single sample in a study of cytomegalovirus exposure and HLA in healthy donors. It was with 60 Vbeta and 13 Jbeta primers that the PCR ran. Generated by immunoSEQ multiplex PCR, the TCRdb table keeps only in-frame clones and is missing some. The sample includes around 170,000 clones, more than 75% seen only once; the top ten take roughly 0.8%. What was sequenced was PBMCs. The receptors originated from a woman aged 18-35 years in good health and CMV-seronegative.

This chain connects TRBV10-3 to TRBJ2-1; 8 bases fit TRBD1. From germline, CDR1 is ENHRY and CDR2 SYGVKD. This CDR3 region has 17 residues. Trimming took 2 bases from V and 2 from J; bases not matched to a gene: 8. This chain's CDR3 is CAISEAPGQAAYNEQFF. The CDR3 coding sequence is TGTGCCATCAGTGAGGCCCCGGGACAGGCCGCCTACAATGAGCAGTTCTTC.

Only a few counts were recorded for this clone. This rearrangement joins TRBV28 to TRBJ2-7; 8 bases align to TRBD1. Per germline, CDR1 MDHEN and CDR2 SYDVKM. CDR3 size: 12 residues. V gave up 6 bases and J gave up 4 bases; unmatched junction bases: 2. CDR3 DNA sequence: TGTGCCAGCAGAACAGGGGGGTACGAGCAGTACTTC. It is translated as CASRTGGYEQYF.

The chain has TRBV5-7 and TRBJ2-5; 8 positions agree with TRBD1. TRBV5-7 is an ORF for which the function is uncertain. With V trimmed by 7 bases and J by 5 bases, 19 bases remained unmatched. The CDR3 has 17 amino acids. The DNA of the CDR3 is TGTGCCAGCGCCCCCCCCCAGGGGGCCGGGGAGTATGAGACCCAGTACTTC. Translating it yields CASAPPQGAGEYETQYF.

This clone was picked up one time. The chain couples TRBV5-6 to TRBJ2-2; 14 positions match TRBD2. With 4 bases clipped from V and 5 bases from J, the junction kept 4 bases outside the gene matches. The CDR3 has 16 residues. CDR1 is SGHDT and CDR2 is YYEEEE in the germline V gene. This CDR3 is CASSPGLAGVTGELFF. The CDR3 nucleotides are TGTGCCAGCAGCCCGGGACTAGCGGGGGTTACCGGGGAGCTGTTTTTT. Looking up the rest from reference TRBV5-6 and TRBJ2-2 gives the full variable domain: DAGVTQSPTHLIKTRGQQVTLRCSPKSGHDTVSWYQQALGQGPQFIFQYYEEEERQRGNFPDRFSGHQFPNYSSELNVNALLLGDSALYLCASSPGLAGVTGELFFGEGSRLTVL.

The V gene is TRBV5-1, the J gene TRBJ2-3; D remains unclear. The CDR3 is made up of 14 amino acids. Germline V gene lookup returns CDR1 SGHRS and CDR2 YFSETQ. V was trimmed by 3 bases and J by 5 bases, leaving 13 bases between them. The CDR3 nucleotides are TGCGCCAGCAGCTCTACTCCCCCTTTAGATACGCAGTATTTT. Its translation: CASSSTPPLDTQYF.

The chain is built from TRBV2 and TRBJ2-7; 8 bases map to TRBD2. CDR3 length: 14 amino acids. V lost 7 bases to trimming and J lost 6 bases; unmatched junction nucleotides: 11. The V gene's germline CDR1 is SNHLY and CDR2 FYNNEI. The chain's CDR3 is CASNSGRAGGEQYF. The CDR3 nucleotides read TGTGCCAGCAACTCGGGACGGGCGGGGGGCGAGCAGTACTTC.

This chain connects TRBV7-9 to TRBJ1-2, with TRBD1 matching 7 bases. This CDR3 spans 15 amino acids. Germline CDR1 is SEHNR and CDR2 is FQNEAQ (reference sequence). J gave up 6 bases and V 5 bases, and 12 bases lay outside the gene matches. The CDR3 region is CASSPADRERNGYTF. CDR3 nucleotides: TGTGCCAGCAGCCCCGCAGACAGGGAACGGAATGGCTACACCTTC.

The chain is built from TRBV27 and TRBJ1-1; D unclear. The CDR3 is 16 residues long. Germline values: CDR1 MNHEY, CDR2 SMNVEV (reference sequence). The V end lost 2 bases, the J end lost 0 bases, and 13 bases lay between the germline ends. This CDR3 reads CASSLLGDLLNTEAFF. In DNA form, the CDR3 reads TGTGCCAGCAGTTTACTGGGAGACCTACTGAACACTGAAGCTTTCTTT.

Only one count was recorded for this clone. The CDR3 here is CASSWLAGEVWPYEQYF. CDR3 DNA: TGTGCCAGCAGCTGGCTAGCGGGAGAGGTTTGGCCCTACGAGCAGTACTTC. This chain links TRBV11-2 with TRBJ2-7, with 10 bases that match TRBD2. J was trimmed by 2 bases and V by 4 bases; bases with no gene match: 11. CDR1 is SGHAT and CDR2 is FQNNGV in the germline V gene. This CDR3 is 17 amino acids long.

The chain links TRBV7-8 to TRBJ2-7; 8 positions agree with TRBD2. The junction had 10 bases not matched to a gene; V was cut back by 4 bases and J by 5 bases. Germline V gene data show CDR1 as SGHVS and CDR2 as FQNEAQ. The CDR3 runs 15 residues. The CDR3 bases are TGTGCCAGCAGCTCCAAGATTAGCGGGGTCCACGAGCAGTACTTC. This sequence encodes CASSSKISGVHEQYF. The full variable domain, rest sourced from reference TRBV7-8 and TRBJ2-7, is GAGVSQSPRYKVAKRGQDVALRCDPISGHVSLFWYQQALGQGPEFLTYFQNEAQLDKSGLPSDRFFAERPEGSVSTLKIQRTQQEDSAVYLCASSSKISGVHEQYFGPGTRLTVT.

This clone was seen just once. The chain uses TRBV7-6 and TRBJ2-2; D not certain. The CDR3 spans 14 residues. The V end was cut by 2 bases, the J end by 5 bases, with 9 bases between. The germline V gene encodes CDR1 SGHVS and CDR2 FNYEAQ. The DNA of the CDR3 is TGTGCCAGCAGCTTATCTCGCGCGACCGGGGAGCTGTTTTTT. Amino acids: CASSLSRATGELFF.

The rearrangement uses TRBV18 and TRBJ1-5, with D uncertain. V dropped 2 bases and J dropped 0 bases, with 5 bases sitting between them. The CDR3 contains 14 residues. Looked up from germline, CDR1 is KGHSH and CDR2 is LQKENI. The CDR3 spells CASSPVNSNQPQHF. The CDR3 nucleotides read TGTGCCAGCTCACCAGTAAATAGCAATCAGCCCCAGCATTTT.

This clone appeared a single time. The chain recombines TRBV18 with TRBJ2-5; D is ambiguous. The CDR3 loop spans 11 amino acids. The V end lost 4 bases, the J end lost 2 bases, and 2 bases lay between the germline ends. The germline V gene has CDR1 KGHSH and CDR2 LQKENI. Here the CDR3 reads CASSLQETQYF. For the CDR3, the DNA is TGTGCCAGCTCACTACAAGAGACCCAGTACTTC.

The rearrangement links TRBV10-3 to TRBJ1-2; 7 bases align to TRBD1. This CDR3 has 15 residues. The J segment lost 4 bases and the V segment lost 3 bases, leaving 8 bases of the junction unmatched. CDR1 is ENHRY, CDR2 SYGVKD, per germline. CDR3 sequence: CAISDTGASSYGYTF. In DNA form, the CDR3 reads TGTGCCATCAGTGACACAGGGGCCTCCTCCTATGGCTACACCTTC.

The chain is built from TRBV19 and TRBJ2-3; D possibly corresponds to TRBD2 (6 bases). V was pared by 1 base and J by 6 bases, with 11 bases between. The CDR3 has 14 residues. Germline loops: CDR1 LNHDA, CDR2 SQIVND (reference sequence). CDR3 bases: TGTGCCAGTAGTATAGCATCGGCGGGGGATACGCAGTATTTT. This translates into CASSIASAGDTQYF.

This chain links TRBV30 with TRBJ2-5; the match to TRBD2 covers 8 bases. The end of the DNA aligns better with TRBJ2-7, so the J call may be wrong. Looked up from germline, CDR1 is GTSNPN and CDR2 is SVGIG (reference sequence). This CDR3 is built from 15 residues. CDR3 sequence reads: CAWSAGTSFPYEQYF. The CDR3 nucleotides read TGTGCCTGGAGTGCCGGGACTAGTTTTCCCTACGAGCAGTACTTC.

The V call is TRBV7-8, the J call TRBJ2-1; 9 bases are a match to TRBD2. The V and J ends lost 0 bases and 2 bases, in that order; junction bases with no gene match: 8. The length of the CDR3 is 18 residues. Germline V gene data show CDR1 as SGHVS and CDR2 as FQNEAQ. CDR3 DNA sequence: TGTGCCAGCAGCTTAGCTAGAGGGCTAGCGGGACCCTACAATGAGCAGTTCTTC. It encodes CASSLARGLAGPYNEQFF.

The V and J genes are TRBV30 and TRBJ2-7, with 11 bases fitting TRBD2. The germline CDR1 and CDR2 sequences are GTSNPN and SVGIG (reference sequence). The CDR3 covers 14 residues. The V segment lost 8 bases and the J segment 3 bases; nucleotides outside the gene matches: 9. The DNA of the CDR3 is TGTGCCGCGTATCCCGGGACTAGCGGCTACGAGCAGTACTTC. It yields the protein CAAYPGTSGYEQYF.